The present entry profiles one T cell receptor (beta chain) with its context. Its cognate antigen is unknown. The CDR3 is 12 residues long. The V gene's germline CDR1 is DFQATT and CDR2 SNEGSKA (reference sequence). Trimming pared 5 bases from V and 2 bases from J, leaving 7 bases between. Reverse transcription used roughly 0.45 to 1 ug RNA and random hexamers. immunoSEQ multiplex PCR amplified TCR beta CDR3 across 54 Vbeta, 13 Jbeta. TCRdb recomputed calls from the immunoSEQ multiplex PCR reads with MiXCR, one row per CDR3 protein. The data contain approximately 190,000 distinct CDR3 sequences, approximately 95% of them seen just once; the ten biggest clones take up approximately 0.15%. This sample is drawn from a study of CD8 T cells in Susac syndrome. The study, taken as a whole, reports: The total CD8+ repertoires contained approximately 15 Susac-specific public clones, and the CD8+ TEMRA repertoires contained 4 to 6. CD8+ clones in Susac expanded most in TEMRA cells and active patients.

While CD8+ and CD4+ T cells were isolated negatively, TEMRA cells were enriched by FACS. The sample consisted of CD8+ T cells from PBMCs. The receptor was derived from a human donor with Susac syndrome. V is TRBV20-1 and J is TRBJ1-5, with D uncertain. The chain's CDR3 is CSALLGNQPQHF. The CDR3 nucleotides are TGCAGTGCTCTCCTTGGCAATCAGCCCCAGCATTTT.